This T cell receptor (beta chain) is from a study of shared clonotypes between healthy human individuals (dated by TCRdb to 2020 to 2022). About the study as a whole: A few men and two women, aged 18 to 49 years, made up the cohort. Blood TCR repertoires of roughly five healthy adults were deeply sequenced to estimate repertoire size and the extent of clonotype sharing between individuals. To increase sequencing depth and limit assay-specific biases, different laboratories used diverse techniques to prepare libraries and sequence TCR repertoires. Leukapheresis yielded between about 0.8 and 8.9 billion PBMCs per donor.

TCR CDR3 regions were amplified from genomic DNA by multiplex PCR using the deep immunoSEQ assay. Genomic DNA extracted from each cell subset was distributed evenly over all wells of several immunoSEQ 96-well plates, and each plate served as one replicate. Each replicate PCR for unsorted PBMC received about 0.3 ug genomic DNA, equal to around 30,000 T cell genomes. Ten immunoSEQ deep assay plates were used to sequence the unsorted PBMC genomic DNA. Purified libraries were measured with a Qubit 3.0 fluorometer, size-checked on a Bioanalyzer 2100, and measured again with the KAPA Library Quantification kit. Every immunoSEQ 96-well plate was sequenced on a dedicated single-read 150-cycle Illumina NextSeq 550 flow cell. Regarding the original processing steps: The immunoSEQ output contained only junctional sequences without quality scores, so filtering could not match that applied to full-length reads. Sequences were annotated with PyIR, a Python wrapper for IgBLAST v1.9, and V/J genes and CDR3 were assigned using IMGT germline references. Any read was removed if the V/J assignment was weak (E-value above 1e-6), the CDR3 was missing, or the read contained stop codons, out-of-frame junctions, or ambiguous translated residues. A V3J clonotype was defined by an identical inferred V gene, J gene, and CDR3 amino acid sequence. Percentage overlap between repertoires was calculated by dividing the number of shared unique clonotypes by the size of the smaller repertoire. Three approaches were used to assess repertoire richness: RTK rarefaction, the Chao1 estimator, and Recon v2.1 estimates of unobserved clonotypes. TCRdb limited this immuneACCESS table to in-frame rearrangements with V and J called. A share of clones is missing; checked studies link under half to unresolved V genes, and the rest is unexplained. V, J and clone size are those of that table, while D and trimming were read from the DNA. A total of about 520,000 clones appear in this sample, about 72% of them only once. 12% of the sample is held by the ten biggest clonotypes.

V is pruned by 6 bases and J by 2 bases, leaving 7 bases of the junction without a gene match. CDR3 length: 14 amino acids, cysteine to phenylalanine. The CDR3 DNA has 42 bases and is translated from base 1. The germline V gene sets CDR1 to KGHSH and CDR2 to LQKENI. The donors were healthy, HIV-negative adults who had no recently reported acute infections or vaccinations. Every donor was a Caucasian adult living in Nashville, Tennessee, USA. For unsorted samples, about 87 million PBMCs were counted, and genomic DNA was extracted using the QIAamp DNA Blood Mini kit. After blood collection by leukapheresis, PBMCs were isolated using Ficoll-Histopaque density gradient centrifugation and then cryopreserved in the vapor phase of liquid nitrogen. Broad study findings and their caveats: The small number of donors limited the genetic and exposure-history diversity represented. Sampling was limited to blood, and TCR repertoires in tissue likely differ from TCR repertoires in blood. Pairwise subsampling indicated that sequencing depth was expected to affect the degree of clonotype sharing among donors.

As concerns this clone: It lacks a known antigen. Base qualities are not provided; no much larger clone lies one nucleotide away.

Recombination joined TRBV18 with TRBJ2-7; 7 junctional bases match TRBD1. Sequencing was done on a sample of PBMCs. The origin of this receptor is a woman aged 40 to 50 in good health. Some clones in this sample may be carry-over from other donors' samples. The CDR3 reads CASSPDRVAYEQYF. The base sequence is TGTGCCAGCTCCCCCGACAGGGTCGCCTACGAGCAGTACTTC.